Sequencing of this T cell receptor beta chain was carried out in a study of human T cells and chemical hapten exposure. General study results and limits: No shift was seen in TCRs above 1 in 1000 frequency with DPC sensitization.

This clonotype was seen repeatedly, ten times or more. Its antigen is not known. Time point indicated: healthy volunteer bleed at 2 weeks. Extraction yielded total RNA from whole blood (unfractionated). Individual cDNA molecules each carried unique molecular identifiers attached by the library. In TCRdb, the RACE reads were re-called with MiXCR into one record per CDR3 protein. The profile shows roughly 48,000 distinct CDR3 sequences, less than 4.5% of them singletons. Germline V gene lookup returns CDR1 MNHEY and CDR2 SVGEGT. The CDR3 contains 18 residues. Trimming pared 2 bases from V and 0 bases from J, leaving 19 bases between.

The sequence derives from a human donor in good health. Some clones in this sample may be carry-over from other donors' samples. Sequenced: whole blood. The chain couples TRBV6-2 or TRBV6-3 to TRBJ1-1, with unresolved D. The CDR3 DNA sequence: TGTGCCAGCAGTTACACGTGGTCCCTCCTTAGCATGAACACTGAAGCTTTCTTT. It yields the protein CASSYTWSLLSMNTEAFF.